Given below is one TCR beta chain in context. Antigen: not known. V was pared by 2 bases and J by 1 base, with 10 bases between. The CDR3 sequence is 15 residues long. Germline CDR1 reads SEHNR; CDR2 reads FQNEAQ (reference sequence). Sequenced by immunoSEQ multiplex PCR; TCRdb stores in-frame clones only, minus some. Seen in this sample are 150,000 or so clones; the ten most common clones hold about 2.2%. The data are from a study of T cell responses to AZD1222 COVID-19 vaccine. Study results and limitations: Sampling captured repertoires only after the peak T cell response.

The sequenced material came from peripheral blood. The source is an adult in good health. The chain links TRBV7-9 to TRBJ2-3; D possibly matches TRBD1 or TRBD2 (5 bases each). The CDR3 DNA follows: TGTGCCAGCAGCTTATCGGGGCGGGGCACAGATACGCAGTATTTT. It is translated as CASSLSGRGTDTQYF.